This paragraph covers one TCR beta chain sequence. The record originates from a study of blood T cell repertoires in COVID-19. The protocol was immunoSEQ multiplex PCR, while the TCRdb copy is restricted to in-frame clones and leaves out a portion. Here the sample spans about 290,000 clones, roughly 90% being singletons. Ages ranged from about 18 to 100 years, with residence in 24 US areas. V lost 2 bases and J lost 0, with 9 bases in between. Per the germline V gene, CDR1 is SGHDT and CDR2 is YYEEEE. The CDR3 totals 15 residues. Material for sequencing was PBMCs or T cells enriched from blood (not recorded which). The TCR sequence derives from a woman aged 40 to 50 who had recovered from COVID-19. This chain links TRBV5-6 with TRBJ1-5; the D gene is possibly TRBD1 (6 bases). CDR3: CASSFRGYSNQPQHF. The CDR3 nucleotides read TGTGCCAGCAGCTTTAGGGGGTATAGCAATCAGCCCCAGCATTTT.